Listed here are 30 T cell receptor beta chains from one sample, sequenced in a study of T cell responses to AZD1222 COVID-19 vaccine. This table comes from immunoSEQ multiplex PCR, and its TCRdb copy is limited to in-frame clones, with some not included. The sample lists 170,000 or so clones; 85% to 95% were seen once. Sequenced material: peripheral blood, taken 28 days after the second dose of the MenACWY control vaccine. The receptors derive from an adult who received the MenACWY meningococcal vaccine as a control.

The chain is built from TRBV3-1 (or the pseudogene TRBV3-2) and TRBJ1-1; 9 positions agree with TRBD1. Germline values: CDR1 LGHDT, CDR2 YNNKEL (reference sequence). Germline trimming cut 4 bases from V and 5 bases from J; bases unmatched to any gene: 2. The CDR3 contains 13 residues. Written as DNA, the CDR3 is TGTGCCAGCAGCCCAGACAGGGGGACTGAAGCTTTCTTT. Translating it yields CASSPDRGTEAFF.

The rearrangement joins TRBV28 to TRBJ1-1, with D hard to call. Deletions cut 6 bases from V and 1 base from J, with 12 bases between. Germline values: CDR1 MDHEN, CDR2 SYDVKM. This CDR3 contains 14 residues. The CDR3 protein is CASSRGLGNTEAFF. For the CDR3, the DNA is TGTGCCAGCAGCCGAGGGTTGGGGAACACTGAAGCTTTCTTT.

The rearrangement uses TRBV30 and TRBJ2-7; D possibly corresponds to TRBD2 (5 bases). V gave up 1 base and J gave up 4 bases, with 8 bases separating them. This CDR3 comprises 12 residues. Germline V CDR1 and CDR2: GTSNPN, SVGIG (reference sequence). CDR3 sequence reads: CAWSASWYEQYF. Here the CDR3 DNA reads TGTGCCTGGAGTGCTAGCTGGTACGAGCAGTACTTC.

The chain has TRBV3-1 (or the pseudogene TRBV3-2) and TRBJ1-2, with D possibly being TRBD1 (6 bases). The CDR3 totals 12 residues. Trimming took 0 bases from V and 14 from J, leaving 13 bases between them. Germline V lookup: CDR1 LGHDT, CDR2 YNNKEL (reference sequence). CDR3 DNA sequence: TGTGCCAGCAGCCAAGATACGGGGGCGAGTACCTTC. Its protein product is CASSQDTGASTF.

This CDR3 is CASSQVPSPGSYEQYF. The CDR3 DNA is TGCGCCAGCAGCCAAGTGCCCTCGCCAGGCTCCTACGAGCAGTACTTC. The chain employs TRBV4-1 and TRBJ2-7; D is ambiguous. The CDR3 consists of 16 residues. Germline V CDR1 and CDR2: MGHRA, YSYEKL. V was clipped by 1 base and J by 0 bases, with 13 bases between them.

The chain combines TRBV6-2 or TRBV6-3 with TRBJ1-1, with unresolved D. This CDR3 is 15 amino acids long. Per germline, CDR1 MNHEY and CDR2 SVGEGT. V shed 6 bases and J shed 0 bases, with 14 bases lying between them. For the CDR3, the DNA is TGTGCCAGCAGCCCTCTCGACGGGTTGAACACTGAAGCTTTCTTT. Translated, it gives CASSPLDGLNTEAFF.

The chain is built from TRBV7-6 and TRBJ2-1, with TRBD2 as a possible D gene (5 bases). Trimming cost V 5 bases and J 7 bases, with 6 bases left between them. CDR1 is SGHVS and CDR2 is FNYEAQ in the germline V gene. This CDR3 has 11 residues. The CDR3 DNA follows: TGTGCCAGCAGCCGGAGGAATGAGCAGTTCTTC. Translation gives CASSRRNEQFF.

This rearrangement joins TRBV11-2 to TRBJ2-7; D may match TRBD1 or TRBD2 (5 bases each). This CDR3 has 15 amino acids. Trimming left V 1 base short and J 6 bases short, with 16 bases between. CDR1 SGHAT and CDR2 FQNNGV come from the germline V gene. The CDR3 bases are TGTGCCAGCAGCTTAGGTGGGACCGTTGCTGGCGAGCAGTACTTC. Translating it yields CASSLGGTVAGEQYF.

This rearrangement joins TRBV7-3 to TRBJ2-5; 8 bases are shared with TRBD1. Germline CDR1 SGHTA, CDR2 FQGTGA. With V trimmed by 5 bases and J by 5 bases, 4 bases remained unmatched. The CDR3 contains 13 residues. CDR3 bases: TGTGCCAGCAGCGCTCGACAGGGGGAGACCCAGTACTTC. The encoded protein is CASSARQGETQYF.

The chain links TRBV28 to TRBJ1-1; TRBD1 is a possible D gene (5 bases). Germline V lookup: CDR1 MDHEN, CDR2 SYDVKM. Trimming removed 7 bases at V and 4 bases at J, with 16 bases between. This CDR3 has 14 amino acids. CDR3: CASISRGRGTEAFF. The CDR3 DNA sequence: TGTGCCAGCATCTCACGGGGTAGGGGCACTGAAGCTTTCTTT. Full variable domain (missing parts from reference TRBV28 and TRBJ1-1): DVKVTQSSRYLVKRTGEKVFLECVQDMDHENMFWYRQDPGLGLRLIYFSYDVKMKEKGDIPEGYSVSREKKERFSLILESASTNQTSMYLCASISRGRGTEAFFGQGTRLTVV.

The V gene is TRBV2, the J gene TRBJ1-2; 9 nucleotides line up with TRBD1. This CDR3 is 16 amino acids long. The V segment lost 5 bases and the J segment 3 bases; nucleotides outside the gene matches: 10. Looked up from germline, CDR1 is SNHLY and CDR2 is FYNNEI. The CDR3 region has the DNA TGTGCCAGCAGTCCTAGTGGGGGGACAGGGTACTATGGCTACACCTTC. This translates into CASSPSGGTGYYGYTF.

V usage is TRBV10-3 and J usage is TRBJ1-2, with TRBD1 as a possible D gene (6 bases). This CDR3 has 13 residues. The V gene's germline CDR1 is ENHRY and CDR2 SYGVKD. Trimming stripped 11 bases from V and 1 base from J, with 14 bases between. CDR3 loop: CALRGAVNYGYTF. DNA for the CDR3: TGTGCCCTTAGGGGGGCCGTTAACTATGGCTACACCTTC.

The rearrangement uses TRBV19 and TRBJ1-6; D is perhaps TRBD1 (6 bases). The length of the CDR3 is 15 residues. V was clipped by 8 bases and J by 5 bases, with 16 bases between them. CDR1 is LNHDA and CDR2 is SQIVND in the germline V gene (reference sequence). CDR3 DNA: TGTGCCAGTTGCGAGGGGGAGATTAATAATTCACCCCTCCACTTT. It translates to CASCEGEINNSPLHF.

Concerning this clone: Other DNA sequences in this sample translate to the same CDR3. This chain connects TRBV7-9 to TRBJ1-1; 7 nucleotides line up with TRBD1. Germline V gene data show CDR1 as SEHNR and CDR2 as FQNEAQ (reference sequence). This CDR3 is 14 amino acids long. Trimming removed 5 bases from V and 2 bases from J; junction bases left unmatched: 5. The CDR3 reads CASSPRQGNTEAFF. Here the CDR3 DNA reads TGTGCCAGCAGCCCTCGACAGGGCAACACTGAAGCTTTCTTT.

The chain couples TRBV7-9 to TRBJ2-3; D gene uncertain. V lost 2 bases to trimming and J lost 5 bases, with 8 bases between them. Germline CDR1 reads SEHNR; CDR2 reads FQNEAQ (reference sequence). The CDR3 has 13 residues. The CDR3 bases are TGTGCCAGCAGCTTACCACCCGGAGATACGCAGTATTTT. Translation: CASSLPPGDTQYF.

The rearrangement uses TRBV5-1 and TRBJ1-1, with TRBD1 matching over 8 bases. Germline CDR1 reads SGHRS; CDR2 reads YFSETQ. This CDR3 region has 15 residues. V lost 0 bases, J lost 4 bases, and 5 bases stayed unmatched. The CDR3 nucleotides read TGCGCCAGCAGCTTGGACCTAACAGGGGGCACTGAAGCTTTCTTT. Its protein is CASSLDLTGGTEAFF.

The chain has TRBV6-2 or TRBV6-3 and TRBJ2-7; D unresolved. CDR1 and CDR2 from the germline V gene are MNHEY and SVGEGT. The CDR3 extends over 14 amino acids. The V gene lost 0 bases and the J gene lost 1 base, with 7 bases spanning the gap. In nucleotides, the CDR3 is TGTGCCAGCAGTTACTCAGTTCGGTCCTACGAGCAGTACTTC. Amino acid sequence: CASSYSVRSYEQYF.

The chain recombines TRBV6-5 with TRBJ1-5; no firm D call. This CDR3 region has 13 residues. Trimming removed 10 bases from V and 4 bases from J, with 14 bases in between. Germline V gene lookup returns CDR1 MNHEY and CDR2 SVGAGI. The CDR3 coding sequence is TGTGCCAATAGGCGACTGCCAAATCAGCCCCAGCATTTT. It specifies CANRRLPNQPQHF.

The V call is TRBV7-8, the J call TRBJ1-5; TRBD1 agrees at 10 bases. Germline V lookup: CDR1 SGHVS, CDR2 FQNEAQ. CDR3 size: 18 residues. The V segment lost 4 bases and the J segment 3 bases; nucleotides outside the gene matches: 12. The chain's CDR3 is CASSWRTGGGINNQPQHF. CDR3 nucleotides: TGTGCCAGCAGCTGGCGGACAGGGGGAGGTATAAACAATCAGCCCCAGCATTTT.

V is TRBV28 and J is TRBJ1-2; a weak D match, TRBD1 (5 bases). There are 13 residues in the CDR3. Germline-derived CDR1 and CDR2 are MDHEN and SYDVKM. V was shortened by 5 bases and J by 4 bases, with 11 bases between the two germline ends. CDR3 nucleotide sequence: TGTGCCAGCAGTGTGACAGATGTCTATGGCTACACCTTC. It codes for CASSVTDVYGYTF.

This chain connects TRBV10-3 to TRBJ1-2; no definite D call. The V end was cut by 2 bases, the J end by 4 bases, with 5 bases between. From germline, CDR1 is ENHRY and CDR2 SYGVKD. The CDR3 extends over 12 amino acids. CDR3 sequence reads: CAISENGYGYTF. As DNA, the CDR3 is TGTGCCATCAGTGAGAATGGCTATGGCTACACCTTC.

The gene calls are TRBV11-1 and TRBJ2-7; D uncertain. The CDR3 runs 14 residues. Between the trimmed V and J ends, which lost 1 base and 1 base, there was a span of 8 bases. CDR1 is SGHAT, CDR2 FQDESV, per germline (reference sequence). The CDR3 coding sequence is TGTGCCAGCAGCTTAGGTCCAGTTTCCTACGAGCAGTACTTC. It specifies CASSLGPVSYEQYF.

In its sample, this clone was seen a few times. V and J are TRBV18 and TRBJ2-3, with a tentative D call TRBD1 (6 bases). V lost 3 bases and J 1 base, leaving 14 bases between the germline ends. There are 16 residues in the CDR3. Germline V CDR1 and CDR2: KGHSH, LQKENI. The CDR3 is CASSPAAKGGTDTQYF. Written as DNA, the CDR3 is TGTGCCAGCTCACCGGCTGCTAAGGGGGGCACAGATACGCAGTATTTT.

The chain combines TRBV2 with TRBJ2-7, with 7 nucleotides matching TRBD2. Germline trimming cut 8 bases from V and 5 bases from J; bases unmatched to any gene: 12. The V gene's germline CDR1 is SNHLY and CDR2 FYNNEI. The CDR3 is 14 residues long. The CDR3 loop is CASDRLAALNEQYF. The CDR3 nucleotides are TGTGCCAGCGACCGGCTAGCGGCCCTCAACGAGCAGTACTTC.

The chain joins TRBV7-7 to TRBJ2-5; D is unresolved. CDR1 SSHAT and CDR2 FNYEAQ come from the germline V gene (reference sequence). CDR3 length: 15 amino acids. V shed 5 bases and J shed 1 base, with 14 bases lying between them. Here the CDR3 DNA reads TGTGCCAGCAGCCCCGGAAGGGCCCTCCAAGAGACCCAGTACTTC. It specifies CASSPGRALQETQYF.

Only a few counts were recorded for this clone. The chain recombines TRBV27 with TRBJ2-3; the match to TRBD2 covers 9 bases. The germline CDR1 and CDR2 sequences are MNHEY and SMNVEV (reference sequence). CDR3 size: 15 residues. V lost 2 bases, J lost 3 bases, and 3 bases stayed unmatched. The chain's CDR3 is CASSLGGGATDTQYF. CDR3 DNA sequence: TGTGCCAGCAGTTTAGGCGGGGGGGCGACAGATACGCAGTATTTT.

The chain is built from TRBV28 and TRBJ2-7; either TRBD1 or TRBD2 may fit D (5 bases each). With 3 bases removed from V and 3 bases from J, the gap between germline ends came to 9 bases. The CDR3 extends over 13 amino acids. From germline, CDR1 is MDHEN and CDR2 SYDVKM. CDR3 DNA: TGTGCCAGCAGTTTTACGGGGCGCTACGAGCAGTACTTC. Protein product: CASSFTGRYEQYF.

The genes are TRBV4-3 and TRBJ2-1; 11 nucleotides agree with TRBD2. The CDR3 is 15 residues long. J was trimmed by 5 bases and V by 2 bases; bases with no gene match: 2. The germline gives CDR1 LGHNA, CDR2 YSLEER. The CDR3 DNA is TGCGCCAGCAGCCAACTACTAGCGGGGGACAATGAGCAGTTCTTC. This encodes CASSQLLAGDNEQFF.

J is TRBJ1-5 and V is TRBV24-1; 9 bases are a match to TRBD1. Germline V gene data show CDR1 as KGHDR and CDR2 as SFDVKD. CDR3 length: 16 amino acids. V lost 4 bases and J lost 1; bases outside the gene matches: 4. This CDR3 reads CATSERTGASNQPQHF. CDR3 in DNA: TGTGCCACCAGTGAACGGACAGGGGCAAGCAATCAGCCCCAGCATTTT.

The rearrangement uses TRBV2 and TRBJ1-6; 7 bases match TRBD1. With V trimmed by 7 bases and J by 7 bases, 7 bases remained unmatched. The CDR3 is 14 residues long. Per the germline V gene, CDR1 is SNHLY and CDR2 is FYNNEI. The CDR3 region is CASTQTGRNSPLHF. CDR3 bases: TGTGCCAGCACTCAGACAGGGCGGAATTCACCCCTCCACTTT.